Presented here are 23 T cell receptor beta chains from one specimen sequenced in a study of Ad26.COV2.S vaccination and SARS-CoV-2 variants. TCRdb's copy holds only in-frame clones and misses some; the assay was immunoSEQ multiplex PCR. The data show 300,000 to 400,000 clones, 90% seen once. As for treatment: around 19 received Ad26.COV2.S at low or high dose, single or two shots; five or six received placebo; per-sample allocation not given. Day 63 after the first vaccine or placebo injection was the time point for sampling. The material sequenced was peripheral blood, taken in a trial of Ad26.COV2.S vaccine versus placebo. These TCRs come from a person between 18 and 65 years old who received the Ad26.COV2.S COVID-19 vaccine or a placebo.

The chain recombines TRBV5-8 with TRBJ2-7; 7 bases map to TRBD2. The germline gives CDR1 SGHTS, CDR2 YDEGEE. Trimming took 1 base from V and 7 from J; bases not matched to a gene: 8. The CDR3 sequence is 14 residues long. The CDR3 nucleotides are TGTGCCAGCAGCTTGCCCCGGGGGGTCGGGGAGCAGTACTTC. It is translated as CASSLPRGVGEQYF.

The chain joins TRBV9 to TRBJ2-5; possible D gene TRBD2, 6 bases. Germline CDR1 SGDLS, CDR2 YYNGEE. V lost 2 bases and J lost 5, with 10 bases in between. The CDR3 runs 13 residues. The CDR3 region has the DNA TGTGCCAGCAGCGTCGGGAGTAGGGAGACCCAGTACTTC. Amino acid sequence: CASSVGSRETQYF.

The gene calls are TRBV28 and TRBJ1-2, with TRBD1 matching over 9 bases. Trimming at V came to 7 bases and at J to 1 base, leaving 10 bases not matched to a gene. CDR3 size: 16 residues. The V gene's germline CDR1 is MDHEN and CDR2 SYDVKM. This CDR3 is CASTSRDRVLNYGYTF. The CDR3 coding sequence is TGTGCCAGCACCTCGCGGGACAGGGTGCTTAACTATGGCTACACCTTC.

The V call is TRBV14, the J call TRBJ1-1; maybe TRBD1 (6 bases). Germline values: CDR1 SGHDN, CDR2 FVKESK. The ends were cut back, 2 bases at V and 10 bases at J, with 14 bases in the middle. This CDR3 comprises 13 residues. This CDR3 is CASSQRRGAPAFF. In DNA form, the CDR3 reads TGTGCCAGCAGCCAAAGGAGGGGGGCCCCAGCTTTCTTT.

The chain joins TRBV6-5 to TRBJ1-1, with D perhaps matching TRBD1 (6 bases). The V end was cut by 0 bases, the J end by 1 base, with 9 bases between. Germline V gene sequence: CDR1 MNHEY, CDR2 SVGAGI. This CDR3 has 15 residues. CDR3 sequence: CASSYSARGNTEAFF. The CDR3 coding sequence is TGTGCCAGCAGTTACTCGGCCAGGGGGAACACTGAAGCTTTCTTT.

This CDR3 is CASSQDSRTYEQYV. The CDR3 DNA follows: TGTGCCAGCAGCCAAGATTCCAGAACCTACGAGCAGTACGTC. The chain links TRBV4-2 to TRBJ2-7; D is ambiguous. Looked up from germline, CDR1 is LGHNA and CDR2 is YNFKEQ. The CDR3 totals 14 residues. V was pared by 0 bases and J by 2 bases, with 8 bases between.

The gene calls are TRBV6-5 and TRBJ1-1; D is uncertain. Deletions cut 8 bases from V and 2 bases from J, with 6 bases between. Germline assignment: CDR1 MNHEY and CDR2 SVGAGI. This CDR3 comprises 11 residues. CDR3: CASPGNTEAFF. CDR3 in DNA: TGTGCCAGCCCAGGAAACACTGAAGCTTTCTTT.

The rearrangement uses TRBV18 and TRBJ2-1; 11 bases fit TRBD2. V dropped 6 bases and J dropped 8; count of bases not matched to a gene: 15. CDR1 is KGHSH and CDR2 is LQKENI in the germline V gene. The CDR3 is made up of 17 amino acids. The CDR3 here is CASSRLTSGGQGDEQFF. DNA for the CDR3: TGTGCCAGCTCCCGCCTAACTAGCGGGGGTCAGGGGGATGAGCAGTTCTTC. Filled out from reference TRBV18 and TRBJ2-1, the complete variable domain reads NAGVMQNPRHLVRRRGQEARLRCSPMKGHSHVYWYRQLPEEGLKFMVYLQKENIIDESGMPKERFSAEFPKEGPSILRIQQVVRGDSAAYFCASSRLTSGGQGDEQFFGPGTRLTVL.

J is TRBJ1-2 and V is TRBV19; TRBD1 matches at 9 bases. The CDR3 contains 17 residues. Looked up from germline, CDR1 is LNHDA and CDR2 is SQIVND (reference sequence). V dropped 4 bases and J dropped 8; count of bases not matched to a gene: 17. The CDR3 bases are TGTGCCAGTAGTACCCGGGACAGGGTAGGCCCTCTCCGAGGCTACACCTTC. The encoded protein is CASSTRDRVGPLRGYTF. The variable domain in full, completed from reference TRBV19 and TRBJ1-2, reads DGGITQSPKYLFRKEGQNVTLSCEQNLNHDAMYWYRQDPGQGLRLIYYSQIVNDFQKGDIAEGYSVSREKKESFPLTVTSAQKNPTAFYLCASSTRDRVGPLRGYTFGSGTRLTVV.

This clone was seen once. The V call is TRBV6-1, the J call TRBJ1-4; a weak D match, TRBD1 (5 bases). CDR3 length: 13 amino acids. Germline assignment: CDR1 MNHNS and CDR2 SASEGT. Trimming pared 3 bases from V and 11 bases from J, leaving 13 bases between. The CDR3 DNA is TGTGCCAGCAGTGAGGGGACCGCGGAGAAACTGTTTTTT. Protein product: CASSEGTAEKLFF.

This rearrangement joins TRBV6-5 to TRBJ1-3; possible D gene TRBD1, 5 bases. The CDR3 runs to 14 residues. The V gene's germline CDR1 is MNHEY and CDR2 SVGAGI. The germline V and J ends were trimmed by 2 bases and 1 base, with 6 bases remaining between them. The DNA of the CDR3 is TGTGCCAGCAGTTACGGGGGTTCTGGAAACACCATATATTTT. Its protein is CASSYGGSGNTIYF.

The chain carries TRBV7-9 and TRBJ1-2; a possible D gene is TRBD1 (5 bases). CDR1 SEHNR and CDR2 FQNEAQ come from the germline V gene (reference sequence). The germline V and J ends were trimmed by 5 bases and 6 bases, with 19 bases remaining between them. This CDR3 is built from 15 residues. Here the CDR3 DNA reads TGTGCCAGCAGCGATGGGGCGTATACTATGCATGGCTACACCTTC. It yields the protein CASSDGAYTMHGYTF.

The gene calls are TRBV6-1 and TRBJ2-6; D gene uncertain. Trimming left V 1 base short and J 3 bases short, with 10 bases between. Germline V gene lookup returns CDR1 MNHNS and CDR2 SASEGT. The CDR3 length is 16 residues. The CDR3 DNA is TGTGCCAGCAGTGAAGTGGTCGTTTTTGGGGCCAACGTCCTGACTTTC. Amino acid sequence: CASSEVVVFGANVLTF.

This clone has a single count. The genes are TRBV6-2 or TRBV6-3 and TRBJ1-1; no reliable D call. Between the trimmed V and J ends, which lost 5 bases and 7 bases, there was a span of 8 bases. Germline loops: CDR1 MNHEY, CDR2 SVGEGT. The CDR3 runs to 11 residues. CDR3 DNA sequence: TGTGCCAGCAGTCTAGGAGGTGAAGCTTTCTTT. Its protein product is CASSLGGEAFF.

The chain has TRBV14 and TRBJ1-1, with D unclear. V dropped 1 base and J dropped 8 bases, with 17 bases sitting between them. This CDR3 is 15 amino acids long. CDR1 SGHDN and CDR2 FVKESK come from the germline V gene. CDR3 residues: CASSQGRNRETEAFF. The CDR3 coding sequence is TGTGCCAGCAGCCAAGGAAGGAATCGGGAAACAGAAGCTTTCTTT.

Regarding this clone: Sequence at one end of the junction differs from germline and may be a read error. The chain couples TRBV2 to TRBJ1-1; possibly TRBD1 for D (5 bases). Germline V CDR1 and CDR2: SNHLY, FYNNEI. The CDR3 length is 11 residues. The chain's CDR3 is CASSDLTGAVF. CDR3 nucleotide sequence: TGTGCCAGCAGTGACCTTACAGGAGCAGTCTTT.

This sequence joins TRBV5-1 and TRBJ1-4, with TRBD1 identical over 7 bases. Germline-derived CDR1 and CDR2 are SGHRS and YFSETQ. The CDR3 totals 16 residues. V shed 0 bases and J 4 bases; nucleotides not matched to a gene: 6. CDR3 in amino acids: CASSLGQGVDNEKLFF. Written as DNA, the CDR3 is TGCGCCAGCAGCTTGGGGCAGGGGGTAGATAATGAAAAACTGTTTTTT.

Only one count was recorded for this clone. The V call is TRBV5-1, the J call TRBJ1-1; 12 nucleotides align to TRBD1. Germline assignment: CDR1 SGHRS and CDR2 YFSETQ. Trimming at V came to 4 bases and at J to 4 bases, leaving 5 bases not matched to a gene. This CDR3 comprises 15 residues. CDR3 in amino acids: CASSRGQGAGTEAFF. The DNA for the CDR3 is TGCGCCAGCAGCCGGGGACAGGGGGCCGGCACTGAAGCTTTCTTT.

This chain uses TRBV27 with TRBJ1-5; no clear D gene. Trimming took off 1 base at V and 0 bases at J, with 4 bases between the two ends. Looked up from germline, CDR1 is MNHEY and CDR2 is SMNVEV (reference sequence). The CDR3 has 14 amino acids. For the CDR3, the DNA is TGTGCCAGCAGTTTATATTATAGCAATCAGCCCCAGCATTTT. It encodes CASSLYYSNQPQHF.

The J gene is TRBJ1-1, the V gene TRBV29-1; possibly TRBD1 for D (6 bases). Trimming left V 4 bases short and J 7 bases short, with 10 bases between. CDR3 length: 11 amino acids. CDR1 and CDR2 (germline): SQVTM, ANQGSEA. In DNA, the CDR3 is TGCAGCGTTGCCGAGGGGGGTGAAGCTTTCTTT. Its protein product is CSVAEGGEAFF.

The rearrangement joins TRBV5-6 to TRBJ2-6; D gene ambiguous. V was pared by 4 bases and J by 1 base, with 9 bases between. This CDR3 is built from 15 residues. Germline V gene lookup returns CDR1 SGHDT and CDR2 YYEEEE. The CDR3 DNA reads as TGTGCCAGCAGCACGACGGGTTCTGGGGCCAACGTCCTGACTTTC. Residues: CASSTTGSGANVLTF.

This chain connects TRBV13 to TRBJ1-1; D ambiguous. The CDR3 extends over 14 amino acids. Between the trimmed V and J ends, which lost 0 bases and 4 bases, there was a span of 9 bases. The germline gives CDR1 PRHDT, CDR2 FYEKMQ (reference sequence). Written as DNA, the CDR3 is TGTGCCAGCAGCTTAGGGCCAGTTACCACTGAAGCTTTCTTT. Translating it yields CASSLGPVTTEAFF.

The gene calls are TRBV5-4 and TRBJ1-4, with D possibly matching TRBD1 (6 bases). The CDR3 is made up of 18 amino acids. Germline CDR1 reads SGHNT; CDR2 reads YYREEE (reference sequence). Trimming took 2 bases from V and 4 from J, leaving 21 bases between them. The CDR3 here is CASSFRTAPTIYNEKLFF. The CDR3 DNA follows: TGTGCCAGCAGCTTTCGGACAGCCCCCACGATATATAATGAAAAACTGTTTTTT.